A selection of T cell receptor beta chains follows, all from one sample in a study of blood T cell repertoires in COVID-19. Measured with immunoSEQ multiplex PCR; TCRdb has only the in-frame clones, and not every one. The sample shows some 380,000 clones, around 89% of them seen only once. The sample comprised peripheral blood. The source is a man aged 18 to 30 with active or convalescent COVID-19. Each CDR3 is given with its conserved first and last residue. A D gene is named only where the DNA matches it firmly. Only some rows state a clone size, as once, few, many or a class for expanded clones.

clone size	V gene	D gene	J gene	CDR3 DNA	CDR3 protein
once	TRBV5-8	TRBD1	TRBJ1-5	TGTGCCAGCAGCCCGGAGACTGGGACAGGGAGTCAGCCCCAGCATTTT	CASSPETGTGSQPQHF
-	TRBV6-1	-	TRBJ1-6	TGTGCCAGCAGTGAAATCGCGGATAATTCACCCCTCCACTTT	CASSEIADNSPLHF
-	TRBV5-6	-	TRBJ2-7	TGTGCCAGCAGCTTGTTTCAGGCGAGCTCCTACGAGCAGTACTTC	CASSLFQASSYEQYF
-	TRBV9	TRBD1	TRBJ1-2	TGTGCCAGCAGCCCAGGGACAGTGTATGGCTACACCTTC	CASSPGTVYGYTF
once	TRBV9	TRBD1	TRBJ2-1	TGTGCCAGCAGCGTAGGACAGGGGGCAGGTAATGAGCAGTTCTTC	CASSVGQGAGNEQFF
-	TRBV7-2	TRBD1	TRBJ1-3	TGTGCCAGCAGCTTAGGAGGACAGGGGAAGGCTGGAAACACCATATATTTT	CASSLGGQGKAGNTIYF
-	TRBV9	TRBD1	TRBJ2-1	TGTGCCAGCAGCGGGCACCGGGACAGGGGGAACAATGAGCAGTTCTTC	CASSGHRDRGNNEQFF
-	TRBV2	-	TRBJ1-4	TGTGCCAGCAGTGACGGGGACTCTAATGAAAAACTGTTTTTT	CASSDGDSNEKLFF
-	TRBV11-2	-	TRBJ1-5	TGTGCCAGCAGCTTAGGCGCCGTACAGCCCCAGCATTTT	CASSLGAVQPQHF
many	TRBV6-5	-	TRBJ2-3	TGTGCCAGCAGTTACGTCCCAGGATCCGATACGCAGTATTTT	CASSYVPGSDTQYF
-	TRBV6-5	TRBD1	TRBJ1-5	TGTGCCAGCAGTTTGACAGGGGGAGGTCAGCCCCAGCATTTT	CASSLTGGGQPQHF
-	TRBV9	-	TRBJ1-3	TGTGCCAGCAGCGGGTCCTGGCACTCTGGAAACACCATATATTTT	CASSGSWHSGNTIYF
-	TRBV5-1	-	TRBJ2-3	TGCGCCAGCAGCTTGGCCGGGACTCTCGATAGTACAGATACGCAGTATTTT	CASSLAGTLDSTDTQYF
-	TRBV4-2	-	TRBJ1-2	TGTGCCAGCAGCCAAGACGGGGACATCTATGGCTACACCTTC	CASSQDGDIYGYTF
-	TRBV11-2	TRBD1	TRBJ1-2	TGTGCCAGCAGACCCGGACCGGGACAGGGTTATGGCTACACCTTC	CASRPGPGQGYGYTF
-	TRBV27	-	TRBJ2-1	TGTGCCAGCAGTCTAAGGGGGACAACTTCCTACAATGAGCAGTTCTTC	CASSLRGTTSYNEQFF
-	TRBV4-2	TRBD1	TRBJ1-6	TGTGCCAGCAGCCACTCGACAGGGGGAAATTCACCCCTCCACTTT	CASSHSTGGNSPLHF
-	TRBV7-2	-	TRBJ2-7	TGTGCCAGCAGCTTAGATTGGAGCAACGAGCAGTACTTC	CASSLDWSNEQYF
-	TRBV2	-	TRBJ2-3	TGTGCCAGCAGTGTGAGGCCGCCCGAGGGCACAGATACGCAGTATTTT	CASSVRPPEGTDTQYF
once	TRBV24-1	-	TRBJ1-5	TGTGCCACCAGTGGGGTTAGCCTTCCGGGCAATCAGCCCCAGCATTTT	CATSGVSLPGNQPQHF
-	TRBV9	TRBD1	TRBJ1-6	TGTGCCAGCGGGCAGGGGGCGGGCTCACCCCTCCACTTT	CASGQGAGSPLHF
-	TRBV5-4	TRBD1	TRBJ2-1	TGTGCCAGCAGCGGCCGACAGGGGAAGAGCTCCTACAATGAGCAGTTCTTC	CASSGRQGKSSYNEQFF